The sample holds a few counts of the clone carrying this T cell receptor beta chain. What it binds is not known. This record belongs to a study of vaccination and CD4 T cells after COVID-19. Sample time point: late sampling 161 to 241 days after vaccination in a few convalescent patients. Regarding treatment: approximately 9-day PBMC culture with coronavirus spike peptide pools or control peptides (ViraFEST assay). The Oncomine TCR Beta short-read assay sequenced DNA from cultured CD4+ T cells. TCRdb called the PCR reads again in MiXCR, with one record for every CDR3 protein. The sample consists of approximately 22,000 distinct CDR3 sequences, roughly 35% of them appearing once. Trimming removed 0 bases from V and 0 bases from J, with 12 bases in between. The CDR3 loop spans 16 amino acids. Looked up from germline, CDR1 is DFQATT and CDR2 is SNEGSKA (reference sequence).

The receptor was isolated from a human donor who had recovered from COVID-19. The material was CD4+ T cells from blood, cultured in vitro, obtained about 7 months after SARS-CoV-2 vaccination. This rearrangement joins TRBV20-1 to TRBJ2-1; no definite D call. The CDR3 sequence: CSARDYGVPSYNEQFF. The CDR3 nucleotides are TGCAGTGCTAGAGACTATGGGGTCCCCTCCTACAATGAGCAGTTCTTC.